These 25 T cell receptor beta chains were sequenced from one sample in a study of OX40 agonist ivuxolimab in advanced cancers. Assay: immunoSEQ multiplex PCR; the TCRdb copy retains only in-frame clones and omits some. The sample has about 33,000 clones; around 80% are singletons. Here the sequenced sample was CD4+ or CD8+ T cells sorted from blood, taken in a trial of the OX40 agonist ivuxolimab. The origin of the receptors is an adult with an advanced solid tumor such as melanoma, head and neck, liver or kidney cancer.

This clone turned up a few times. This rearrangement joins TRBV5-6 to TRBJ1-6; the D is unclear. This CDR3 is built from 16 residues. The V gene's germline CDR1 is SGHDT and CDR2 YYEEEE. The germline V and J ends were trimmed by 1 base and 7 bases, with 15 bases remaining between them. This CDR3 reads CASSLSPNRLNSPLHF. The DNA for the CDR3 is TGTGCCAGCAGCTTGTCACCGAACCGCCTCAATTCACCCCTCCACTTT.

The J gene is TRBJ1-2, the V gene TRBV6-5, with no clear D. The germline CDR1 and CDR2 sequences are MNHEY and SVGAGI. The V end was cut by 2 bases, the J end by 2 bases, with 9 bases between. The CDR3 covers 14 residues. In nucleotides, the CDR3 is TGTGCCAGCAGTTACGAGGCCGAGAACTATGGCTACACCTTC. This encodes CASSYEAENYGYTF.

This rearrangement joins TRBV9 to TRBJ1-2; possible D gene TRBD1, 5 bases. The V gene's germline CDR1 is SGDLS and CDR2 YYNGEE. Trimming removed 4 bases at V and 5 bases at J, with 18 bases between. This CDR3 spans 15 amino acids. The CDR3 DNA sequence: TGTGCCAGCAGCCGCAACTCTGACAGTCGGTATGGCTACACCTTC. Translation: CASSRNSDSRYGYTF.

The V call is TRBV18, the J call TRBJ1-1; 7 nucleotides agree with TRBD1. Trimming took 8 bases from V and 4 from J; bases not matched to a gene: 7. CDR1 and CDR2 (germline): KGHSH, LQKENI. This CDR3 has 13 residues. Written as DNA, the CDR3 is TGTGCCAGCAACCGACAGGGTAGCACTGAAGCTTTCTTT. This codes for CASNRQGSTEAFF.

This clone was detected only once. The V and J genes are TRBV6-5 and TRBJ1-3; D is possibly TRBD1 (6 bases). Trimming cost V 2 bases and J 4 bases, with 9 bases left between them. The CDR3 is 14 amino acids. Germline lookup yields CDR1 MNHEY and CDR2 SVGAGI. The CDR3: CASSYDRSGNTIYF. As DNA, the CDR3 is TGTGCCAGCAGTTACGACAGGTCGGGAAACACCATATATTTT.

V gene TRBV30 combines with J gene TRBJ2-3; perhaps TRBD2 as D (5 bases). This CDR3 comprises 14 residues. Per germline, CDR1 GTSNPN and CDR2 SVGIG (reference sequence). V dropped 1 base and J dropped 8 bases, with 16 bases sitting between them. The CDR3 protein is CAWSARPLGVTQYF. The CDR3 nucleotides read TGTGCCTGGAGTGCCAGGCCCCTCGGGGTTACGCAGTATTTT.

This rearrangement joins TRBV9 to TRBJ2-1; a weak D match, TRBD2 (6 bases). The V end lost 0 bases, the J end lost 7 bases, and 14 bases lay between the germline ends. The CDR3 runs 15 residues. Germline V gene sequence: CDR1 SGDLS, CDR2 YYNGEE. CDR3 sequence reads: CASSVAGEVWNEQFF. The CDR3 bases are TGTGCCAGCAGCGTAGCGGGAGAAGTTTGGAATGAGCAGTTCTTC.

The chain is built from TRBV7-9 and TRBJ2-2; the D is unclear. CDR3 size: 12 residues. CDR1 SEHNR and CDR2 FQNEAQ come from the germline V gene (reference sequence). The V and J ends lost 5 bases and 0 bases respectively, with 1 base between them. The DNA of the CDR3 is TGTGCCAGCAGCCCGAACACCGGGGAGCTGTTTTTT. This gives the protein CASSPNTGELFF. The complete variable domain, with remaining parts taken from reference TRBV7-9 and TRBJ2-2, reads DTGVSQNPRHKITKRGQNVTFRCDPISEHNRLYWYRQTLGQGPEFLTYFQNEAQLEKSRLLSDRFSAERPKGSFSTLEIQRTEQGDSAMYLCASSPNTGELFFGEGSRLTVL.

V is TRBV4-3 and J is TRBJ1-1; D ambiguous. Germline lookup yields CDR1 LGHNA and CDR2 YSLEER. This CDR3 comprises 14 residues. Trimming left V 1 base short and J 4 bases short, with 10 bases between. CDR3 coding DNA: TGCGCCAGCAGCCAAGTCGGGTTTTTCACTGAAGCTTTCTTT. Amino acids: CASSQVGFFTEAFF.

V usage is TRBV30 and J usage is TRBJ2-3; 8 positions agree with TRBD1. CDR3 length equals 14 residues. Germline lookup yields CDR1 GTSNPN and CDR2 SVGIG (reference sequence). V lost 3 bases, J lost 0 bases, and 2 bases stayed unmatched. The chain's CDR3 is CAWSRTGSTDTQYF. DNA for the CDR3: TGTGCCTGGAGCCGGACAGGGAGCACAGATACGCAGTATTTT.

The J gene is TRBJ1-1, the V gene TRBV6-5; possibly TRBD1 for D (5 bases). Germline V gives CDR1 MNHEY, CDR2 SVGAGI. This CDR3 comprises 13 residues. V was shortened by 5 bases and J by 5 bases, with 12 bases between the two germline ends. The CDR3 sequence: CASSGRVRTEAFF. DNA for the CDR3: TGTGCCAGCAGTGGCAGGGTGAGAACTGAAGCTTTCTTT.

The chain carries TRBV5-5 and TRBJ2-4; D ambiguous. The CDR3 extends over 14 amino acids. With 5 bases removed from V and 10 bases from J, the gap between germline ends came to 19 bases. Per germline, CDR1 SGHKS and CDR2 YYEKEE (reference sequence). As DNA, the CDR3 is TGTGCCAGCAGTCAAGAGGCCCGTTCTGGGATTCAGTACTTC. Its translation is CASSQEARSGIQYF.

This sequence joins TRBV27 and TRBJ1-2, with D possibly being TRBD1 (5 bases). This CDR3 is built from 13 residues. V was clipped by 2 bases and J by 5 bases, with 9 bases between them. Germline V gene lookup returns CDR1 MNHEY and CDR2 SMNVEV (reference sequence). The CDR3 coding sequence is TGTGCCAGCAGTTTAATCGGGGGTTATGGCTACACCTTC. It codes for CASSLIGGYGYTF.

The genes are TRBV28 and TRBJ1-2, with 7 positions matching TRBD1. Trimming at V came to 5 bases and at J to 8 bases, leaving 8 bases not matched to a gene. The CDR3 extends over 13 amino acids. Germline CDR1 MDHEN, CDR2 SYDVKM. CDR3 amino acids: CASSSDRVEGYTF. The DNA for the CDR3 is TGTGCCAGCAGTAGCGACAGGGTAGAGGGCTACACCTTC.

The V and J genes are TRBV6-1 and TRBJ1-5; D not resolved. This CDR3 region has 14 residues. Germline-derived CDR1 and CDR2 are MNHNS and SASEGT. The V and J ends lost 0 bases and 2 bases respectively, with 5 bases between them. The CDR3 bases are TGTGCCAGCAGTGAAGCGCAGGGCAATCAGCCCCAGCATTTT. Translated: CASSEAQGNQPQHF.

V and J are TRBV6-5 and TRBJ2-7; D gene unclear. Germline V gene sequence: CDR1 MNHEY, CDR2 SVGAGI. V was shortened by 5 bases and J by 5 bases, with 13 bases between the two germline ends. CDR3 size: 13 residues. The CDR3 region is CASSEAPEDEQYF. In DNA form, the CDR3 reads TGTGCCAGCAGTGAAGCACCCGAAGACGAGCAGTACTTC.

V gene TRBV5-4 combines with J gene TRBJ1-1; perhaps TRBD1 as D (5 bases). CDR1 SGHNT and CDR2 YYREEE come from the germline V gene (reference sequence). Deletions cut 1 base from V and 0 bases from J, with 7 bases between. The CDR3 extends over 14 amino acids. As DNA, the CDR3 is TGTGCCAGCAGCTTGAGGACACTGAACACTGAAGCTTTCTTT. Translation gives CASSLRTLNTEAFF.

The rearrangement links TRBV11-2 to TRBJ1-1; D gene uncertain. V gave up 3 bases and J gave up 5 bases, with 10 bases separating them. This CDR3 is built from 13 residues. CDR1 and CDR2 (germline): SGHAT, FQNNGV. The CDR3 reads CASSFSGNTEAFF. In nucleotides, the CDR3 is TGTGCCAGCAGCTTTTCGGGGAATACTGAAGCTTTCTTT.

V is TRBV29-1 and J is TRBJ2-3; weak D call: TRBD2 (5 bases). Trimming pared 6 bases from V and 2 bases from J, leaving 12 bases between. Germline V gives CDR1 SQVTM, CDR2 ANQGSEA. The CDR3 loop spans 13 amino acids. The CDR3 DNA follows: TGCAGCGTCCGCGGGCTGACCACAGATACGCAGTATTTT. It specifies CSVRGLTTDTQYF.

This clone came up a few times. The V call is TRBV19, the J call TRBJ1-4; no firm D call. The germline CDR1 and CDR2 sequences are LNHDA and SQIVND (reference sequence). The germline V and J ends were trimmed by 3 bases and 8 bases, with 7 bases remaining between them. There are 12 residues in the CDR3. DNA for the CDR3: TGTGCCAGTAGTATGTTGGAGGAAAAACTGTTTTTT. It specifies CASSMLEEKLFF.

The chain combines TRBV10-2 with TRBJ2-7; TRBD2 agrees at 8 bases. V trimming: 5 bases; J trimming: 7 bases; junction bases outside the gene matches: 10. The CDR3 extends over 14 amino acids. Germline V gene sequence: CDR1 WSHSY, CDR2 SAAADI. In nucleotides, the CDR3 is TGCGCCAGCAGTTATAAGCGGGAGAATGGGGAGCAGTACTTC. It translates to CASSYKRENGEQYF.

This clone turned up a few times. This rearrangement joins TRBV5-1 to TRBJ2-3; unclear D gene. Per the germline V gene, CDR1 is SGHRS and CDR2 is YFSETQ. The CDR3 is made up of 12 amino acids. Trimming shortened V by 3 bases and J by 6 bases, and 8 bases separated the two germline ends. The CDR3: CASSSLRDTQYF. The CDR3 region has the DNA TGCGCCAGCAGCTCCTTGAGGGATACGCAGTATTTT.

The chain has TRBV6-5 and TRBJ2-7; 7 bases map to TRBD1. The V gene's germline CDR1 is MNHEY and CDR2 SVGAGI. Losses at the gene ends were 6 bases for V and 2 bases for J; bases not matched to a gene: 1. The CDR3 length is 12 residues. The CDR3 bases are TGTGCCAGCAGACAGGGGACCTACGAGCAGTACTTC. It codes for CASRQGTYEQYF.

The genes are TRBV7-3 and TRBJ2-3, with 7 bases fitting TRBD2. The V gene end was trimmed by 4 bases and the J gene end by 2 bases; junction bases not matched to a gene: 3. The CDR3 extends over 14 amino acids. Germline lookup yields CDR1 SGHTA and CDR2 FQGTGA. DNA of the CDR3: TGTGCCAGCAGCTGGGACTACTCCACAGATACGCAGTATTTT. Translated: CASSWDYSTDTQYF.

The chain carries TRBV30 and TRBJ1-3, with a weak D call TRBD1 (5 bases). This CDR3 has 14 amino acids. The germline V gene has CDR1 GTSNPN and CDR2 SVGIG (reference sequence). V gave up 0 bases and J gave up 2 bases, with 8 bases separating them. The CDR3 region is CAWSVRGAGNTIYF. The CDR3 bases are TGTGCCTGGAGTGTACGGGGGGCTGGAAACACCATATATTTT.